This T cell receptor beta chain appears in the sequencing data of a study of T cells in Graves' hyperthyroidism and ophthalmopathy. The germline V gene has CDR1 SGHRS and CDR2 YFSETQ. Trimming cost V 1 base and J 5 bases, with 15 bases left between them. The CDR3 covers 15 residues. Ten or more counts support this clonotype. TCR beta CDR3 region amplification was performed from RNA transcripts. The HTBI primer set served for first-round RT-PCR of the TCR CDR3. TCRdb re-analysed the multiplex PCR reads in MiXCR, keeping a single row per CDR3 protein. The data contain about 210,000 distinct CDR3 sequences, about 18% of them seen just once; the ten biggest clones take up roughly 44%.

The genes are TRBV5-1 and TRBJ1-1; a possible D gene is TRBD1 (5 bases). The sample comprised blood. This clonotype was obtained from a middle-aged man with Graves' hyperthyroidism. CDR3 residues: CASSLTGGGKTEAFF. CDR3 nucleotides: TGCGCCAGCAGCTTGACGGGTGGGGGGAAAACTGAAGCTTTCTTT. The entire variable domain, with the rest obtained from reference TRBV5-1 and TRBJ1-1, is as follows: KAGVTQTPRYLIKTRGQQVTLSCSPISGHRSVSWYQQTPGQGLQFLFEYFSETQRNKGNFPGRFSGRQFSNSRSEMNVSTLELGDSALYLCASSLTGGGKTEAFFGQGTRLTVV.